What follows describes a single T cell receptor (beta chain). Sequencing used immunoSEQ multiplex PCR; TCRdb keeps in-frame clones, though not all of them. The sample holds about 140,000 clones, more than 85% seen once. The sample belongs to a study of blood T cell repertoires in COVID-19. Per the germline V gene, CDR1 is MGHRA and CDR2 is YSYEKL. CDR3 length: 16 residues. Trimming took 1 base from V and 9 from J; bases not matched to a gene: 5. The TCR sequence derives from a human donor in a cohort sampled during active COVID-19. The sequencing sample was made of peripheral blood. The chain has TRBV4-1 and TRBJ2-1; 14 bases are a match to TRBD2. In DNA form, the CDR3 reads TGCGCCAGCAGCCAAGTCTGGGGACTAGCGGGGGCTGAGCAGTTCTTC. It is translated as CASSQVWGLAGAEQFF.